In this sample, the clone carrying this T cell receptor (beta chain) turned up a few times. Its antigen is unidentified. Clones were sequenced by immunoSEQ multiplex PCR, and TCRdb holds only the in-frame ones, with some missing. Here the sample spans about 700,000 clones, 92% being singletons. CD8 cells classed as naive were CD45RO-negative and positively selected for CCR7, excluding terminally differentiated effector memory CD45RA+ cells. The length of the CDR3 is 16 residues. After removal of 7 bases from V and 2 bases from J, the junction contained 14 bases not matched to a gene. The germline V gene encodes CDR1 LNHDA and CDR2 SQIVND (reference sequence). The sample comes from a study of shared clonotypes between healthy human individuals. Study in general: Used for every donor were three CD4 naive, three CD4 memory, two CD8 naive and one CD8 memory plate. Whole-study findings and limits: The study found 4.5% to 6% of naive CD4 clonotypes shared across four donors.

The receptor was isolated from a man aged 30 to 45 in good health. The rearrangement joins TRBV19 to TRBJ2-7; 7 positions match TRBD1. The specimen sequenced was naive CD8+ T cells sorted from blood. DNA of the CDR3: TGTGCCAGTATGTTCCGCCCCGGACAGGATACCTACGAGCAGTACTTC. Protein: CASMFRPGQDTYEQYF.